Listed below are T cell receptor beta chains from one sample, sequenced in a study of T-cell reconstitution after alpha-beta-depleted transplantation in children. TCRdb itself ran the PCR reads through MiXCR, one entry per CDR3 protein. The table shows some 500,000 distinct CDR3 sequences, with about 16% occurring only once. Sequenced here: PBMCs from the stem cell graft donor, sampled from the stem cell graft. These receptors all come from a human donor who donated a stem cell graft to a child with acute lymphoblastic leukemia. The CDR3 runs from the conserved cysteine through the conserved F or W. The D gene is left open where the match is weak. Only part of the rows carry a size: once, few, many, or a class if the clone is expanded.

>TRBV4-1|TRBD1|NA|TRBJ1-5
TGCGCCAGCAGCCCGTGGGACAGTGGGAATCAGCCCCAGCATTTT
CASSPWDSGNQPQHF
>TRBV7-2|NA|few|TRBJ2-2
TGTGTCCACGGGTTCCCGAACACCGGGGAGCTGTTTTTT
CVHGFPNTGELFF
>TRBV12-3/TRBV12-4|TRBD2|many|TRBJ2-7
TGTGCCAGCAGTCACCTAGCGGGAGAAGCCTACGAGCAGTACTTC
CASSHLAGEAYEQYF
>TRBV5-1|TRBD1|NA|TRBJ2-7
TGCGCCAGCAGCCCGGGGACAGAACTAGGGGACGAGCAGTACTTC
CASSPGTELGDEQYF
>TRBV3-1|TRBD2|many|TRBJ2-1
TGTGCCAGCAGCCAAGATGCGGGGGAGGGCTATGAGCAGTTCTTC
CASSQDAGEGYEQFF
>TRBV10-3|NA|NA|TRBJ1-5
TGTGCCATCAGTGGATCCCAGGGTCAGCCCCAGCATTTT
CAISGSQGQPQHF
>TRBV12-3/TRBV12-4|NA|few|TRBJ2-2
TGTGCCAGCAGTTTCTCGACCATGGGCGGGGAGCTGTTTTTT
CASSFSTMGGELFF
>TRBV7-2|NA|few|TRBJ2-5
TGTGCCAGCGGCCAGGAGAGACAAGAGACCCAGTACTTC
CASGQERQETQYF
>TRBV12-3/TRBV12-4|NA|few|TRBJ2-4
TGTGCCAGCGGGGGCTTGATGGCCAAAAACATTCAGTACTTC
CASGGLMAKNIQYF
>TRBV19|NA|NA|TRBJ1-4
TGTGCCAGTAGTGCCGGATTTGAAAAACTGTTTTTT
CASSAGFEKLFF
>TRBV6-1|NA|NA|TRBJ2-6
TGTGCCAGCAGTGTAGGGGCTGGGGCCAACGTCCTGACTTTC
CASSVGAGANVLTF
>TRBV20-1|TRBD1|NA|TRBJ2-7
TGCAGTGCTACATCTAGGACAGGGGGCTCCTACGAGCAGTACTTC
CSATSRTGGSYEQYF
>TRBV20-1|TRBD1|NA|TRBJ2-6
TGCAGTGCTGGGGACAGGGGGACAGGGGCCAACGTCCTGACTTTC
CSAGDRGTGANVLTF
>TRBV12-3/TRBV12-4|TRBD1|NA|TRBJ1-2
TGTGCCAGCAGTTTTAGAAGTAGGGGGCAGGGCTACACCTTC
CASSFRSRGQGYTF
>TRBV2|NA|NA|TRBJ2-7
TGTGCCAGCAGTGAAAGTCAGCGCCGGTCCTACGAGCAGTACTTC
CASSESQRRSYEQYF
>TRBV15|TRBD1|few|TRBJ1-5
TGTGCCACCAGCAGAGATCTCCGGGACAGGGTTAGCAATCAGCCCCAGCATTTT
CATSRDLRDRVSNQPQHF
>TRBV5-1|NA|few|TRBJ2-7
TGCGCCAGCAGCGGCCCGGGGACAAACTACGAGCAGTACTTC
CASSGPGTNYEQYF
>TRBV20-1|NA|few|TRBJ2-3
TGCAGTGCCCGAGAACAGGAACTCCTCGCAGATACGCAGTATTTT
CSAREQELLADTQYF
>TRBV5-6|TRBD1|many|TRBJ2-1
TGTGCCAGCAGCTTGTGGGGACAGGGAGTGAACAATGAGCAGTTCTTC
CASSLWGQGVNNEQFF
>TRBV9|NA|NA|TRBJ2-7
TGTGCCAGCAGCGTAGCGGCAGGTGGTGGGCAGTACTTC
CASSVAAGGGQYF
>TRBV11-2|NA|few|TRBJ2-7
TGTGCCAGCAGCCCCCAACTAGGTGGCAGTTACGAGCAGTACTTC
CASSPQLGGSYEQYF
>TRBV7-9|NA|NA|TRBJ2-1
TGTGCCAGCAGCTTAGGCCCATGGCTGGGAGATGGCGAGCAGTTCTTC
CASSLGPWLGDGEQFF
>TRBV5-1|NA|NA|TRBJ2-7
TGCGCCAGCAGCTACAGGACAACCTACGAGCAGTACTTC
CASSYRTTYEQYF
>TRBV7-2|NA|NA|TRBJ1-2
TGTGCCAGCAGCCAGGGGTCAGGAGCTCGGGTCTATGGCTACACCTTC
CASSQGSGARVYGYTF
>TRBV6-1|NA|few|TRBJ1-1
TGTGCCAGCAGTATCGCGGGACCTATGAACACTGAAGCTTTCTTT
CASSIAGPMNTEAFF
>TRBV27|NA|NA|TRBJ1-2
TGTGCCAGCAGTTTATCAGGGGGGAACTATGGCTACACCTTC
CASSLSGGNYGYTF
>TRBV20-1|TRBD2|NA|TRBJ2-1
TGCAGTGCTACTGGGACTAGCGGGAAGTACAATGAGCAGTTCTTC
CSATGTSGKYNEQFF
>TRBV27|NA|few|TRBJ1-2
TGTGCCAGCACCCTGGGGGCCGGGGGCTATGGCTACACCTTC
CASTLGAGGYGYTF
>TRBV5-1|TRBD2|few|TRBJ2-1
TGCGCCAGCAGCTTGGGGGAAACTAGCGGGAGGTCAGCTTACTCGAGCTCCTACAATGAGCAGTTCTTC
CASSLGETSGRSAYSSSYNEQFF
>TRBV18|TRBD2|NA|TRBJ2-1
TGTGCCAGCTCAGGGACTAGCGGGGCGCGTTACAATGAGCAGTTCTTC
CASSGTSGARYNEQFF
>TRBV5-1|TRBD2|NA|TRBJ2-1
TGCGCCAGCAGTTTAACTAGCGGTGAGCAGTTCTTC
CASSLTSGEQFF
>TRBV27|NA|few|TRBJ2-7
TGTGCCAGCGGGACGGACTACGAGCAGTACTTC
CASGTDYEQYF
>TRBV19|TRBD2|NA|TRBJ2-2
TGTGCCAGTAGTATTATGGGGGGACTAGCAAACACCGGGGAGCTGTTTTTT
CASSIMGGLANTGELFF
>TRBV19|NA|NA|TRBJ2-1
TGTGCCAGTAGTATCGCCCAGCGCTACAATGAGCAGTTCTTC
CASSIAQRYNEQFF
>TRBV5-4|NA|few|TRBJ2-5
TGTGCCAGCAGCCAACTCCCGGGAGAGACCCAGTACTTC
CASSQLPGETQYF
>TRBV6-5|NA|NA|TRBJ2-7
TGTGCCAGCAGTTACTGGGGGAAAGGCTACGAGCAGTACTTC
CASSYWGKGYEQYF
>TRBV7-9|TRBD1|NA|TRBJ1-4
TGTGCCAGCAGCTTAGGTGACAGGGTCGATGAAAAACTGTTTTTT
CASSLGDRVDEKLFF
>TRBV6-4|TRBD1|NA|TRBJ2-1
TGTGCCAGCAGCATTCCACAGGGGGCTGTATGGAATGAGCAGTTCTTC
CASSIPQGAVWNEQFF
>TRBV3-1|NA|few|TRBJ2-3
TGTGCCAGCAGCCTCACACCAAGCACAGATACGCAGTATTTT
CASSLTPSTDTQYF
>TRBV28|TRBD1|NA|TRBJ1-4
TGTGCCAGCAGTACACAGGGGGCCTGGACTAATGAAAAACTGTTTTTT
CASSTQGAWTNEKLFF
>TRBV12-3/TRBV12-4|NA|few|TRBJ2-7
TGTGCCAGCAGTTTAGGGTCTAGCGTCTACGAGCAGTACTTC
CASSLGSSVYEQYF
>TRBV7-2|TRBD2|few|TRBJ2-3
TGTGCCAGCAGCTTAAAGTTGGCGGGGGGCCCAGATACGCAGTATTTT
CASSLKLAGGPDTQYF
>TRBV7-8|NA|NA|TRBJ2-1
TGTGCCAGCAGCTCCGAGGGGAGGGGGCTATACAATGAGCAGTTCTTC
CASSSEGRGLYNEQFF
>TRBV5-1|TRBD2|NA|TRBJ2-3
TGCGCCAGCAGCTTGACTAGCGGATACACAGATACGCAGTATTTT
CASSLTSGYTDTQYF
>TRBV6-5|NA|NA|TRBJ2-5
TGTGCCAGCAGTTACTCAACTGGAGCAGAGACCCAGTACTTC
CASSYSTGAETQYF
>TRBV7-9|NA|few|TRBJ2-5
TGTGCCAGCAGTTTAGGACGCCTCAGTGGGGAGACCCAGTACTTC
CASSLGRLSGETQYF
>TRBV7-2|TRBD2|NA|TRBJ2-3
TGTGCCAGCAGCCCCGGCGGAGGGGGTAGCGGGAGGTATACGCAGTATTTT
CASSPGGGGSGRYTQYF
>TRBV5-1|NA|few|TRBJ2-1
TGCGCCAGCAGCTTTCTAGAGGGTAATGAGCAGTTCTTC
CASSFLEGNEQFF
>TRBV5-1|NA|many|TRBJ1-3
TGCGCCAGCAGCTGGACAACGGGGTTCTCTGGAAACACCATATATTTT
CASSWTTGFSGNTIYF
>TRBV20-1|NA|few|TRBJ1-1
TGCAGCTATAAATCAGCTTTCTTT
CSYKSAFF
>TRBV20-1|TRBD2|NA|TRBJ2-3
TGCAGTGCTAGAGATAGGGCCCCGCTAGCGGGAGGCCGGGAAGATACGCAGTATTTT
CSARDRAPLAGGREDTQYF
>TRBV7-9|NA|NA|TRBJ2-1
TGTGCCAGCAGATCCAGCAGGGATGAGCAGTTCTTC
CASRSSRDEQFF
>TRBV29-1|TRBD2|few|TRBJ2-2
TGCAGCGTTCCGCTAGCGGGAGGGCCCATCGGGGAGCTGTTTTTT
CSVPLAGGPIGELFF
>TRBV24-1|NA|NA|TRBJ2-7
TGTGCCACCAGTGAGGCTGGAGGGTACGAGCAGTACTTC
CATSEAGGYEQYF
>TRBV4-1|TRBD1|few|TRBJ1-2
TGCGCCAGCAGCCAAGTAACCCTTGGGACAGGGAATTGGCACACCTTC
CASSQVTLGTGNWHTF
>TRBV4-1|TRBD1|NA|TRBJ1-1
TGCGCCAGCAGCCCAGGGGGAGGGGGCAGGACTGAAGCTTTCTTT
CASSPGGGGRTEAFF
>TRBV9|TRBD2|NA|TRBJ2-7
TGTGCCAGCAGCGTAGATTCGGCTAGCGGGGCCTACGAGCAGTACTTC
CASSVDSASGAYEQYF
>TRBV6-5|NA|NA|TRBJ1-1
TGTGCCAGCAGTTACCACCCCATGAACACTGAAGCTTTCTTT
CASSYHPMNTEAFF
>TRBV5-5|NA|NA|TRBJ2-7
TGTGCCAGCAGCCAACCGGGACTCTCCTCTGAGCAGTACTTC
CASSQPGLSSEQYF